This TCR beta chain is from a study of T cell responses to AZD1222 COVID-19 vaccine. Findings of the study overall: Compared with day 0, the breadth and depth of the Spike-specific TCR repertoire rose significantly after two doses of AZD1222.

Turning to this clone: No antigen is known for it.

Repertoires were generated with immunoSEQ multiplex PCR, while TCRdb's copy carries only in-frame clones and drops some. The sample lists some 130,000 clones; about 93% were seen once. The V gene lost 0 bases and the J gene lost 2 bases, with 12 bases spanning the gap. CDR3 length: 16 amino acids. Germline V lookup: CDR1 LNHNV, CDR2 YYDKDF (reference sequence). The chain recombines TRBV15 with TRBJ2-3, with D unclear. The material sequenced was peripheral blood, taken on day 0 of AZD1222 vaccination. The clonotype was recovered from an adult in good health. The CDR3 loop is CATSRDSWTLTDTQYF. CDR3 bases: TGTGCCACCAGCAGAGATAGTTGGACCCTCACAGATACGCAGTATTTT.